This is a list of T cell receptor beta chains from one sample in a study of post-analysis software for immune sequencing data. From the PCR reads, TCRdb called clonotypes with MiXCR, one entry per CDR3 protein. The table shows some 450,000 distinct CDR3 sequences, with roughly 45% occurring only once. Sequencing was done on a sample of blood. The receptors shown here come from a girl between 10 and 17 years old with multiple sclerosis. The CDR3 runs from the conserved cysteine through the conserved F or W. Each record gives: V gene, clone size, J gene, D gene, CDR3 protein, CDR3 DNA. The D gene is left open where the match is weak. Clone size appears in some rows only: once, few, many, or a class for an expanded clone.

TRBV4-2	.	TRBJ2-3	TRBD2	CASSQGGRANTDTQYF	TGTGCCAGCAGCCAAGGCGGGAGGGCTAACACAGATACGCAGTATTTT
TRBV6-1	.	TRBJ2-1	.	CASSEGIAAYNEQFF	TGTGCCAGCAGTGAAGGTATAGCGGCATACAATGAGCAGTTCTTC
TRBV29-1	few	TRBJ2-7	.	CSVNQGSHEQYF	TGCAGCGTTAATCAGGGGAGCCACGAGCAGTACTTC
TRBV20-1	.	TRBJ1-4	TRBD1	CSAGDSGTAREKLFF	TGCAGTGCTGGGGACTCCGGGACAGCTAGAGAAAAACTGTTTTTT
TRBV5-1	.	TRBJ1-1	TRBD1	CASSLSGRGLVGTEAFF	TGCGCCAGCAGCTTGTCGGGCAGGGGGCTTGTAGGAACTGAAGCTTTCTTT
TRBV9	few	TRBJ2-1	TRBD1	CASSGIGTGGNEQFF	TGTGCCAGCAGCGGGATTGGGACAGGGGGGAATGAGCAGTTCTTC
TRBV20-1	.	TRBJ1-5	.	CSATRGGNGQPQHF	TGCAGTGCTACCCGAGGAGGGAACGGTCAGCCCCAGCATTTT
TRBV4-1	.	TRBJ2-1	TRBD2	CASSLDPGLGSYNEQFF	TGCGCCAGCAGCCTCGACCCGGGACTAGGGTCCTACAATGAGCAGTTCTTC
TRBV6-2/TRBV6-3	few	TRBJ2-7	.	CASSGRRTYEQYF	TGTGCCAGCAGTGGACGTCGGACGTACGAGCAGTACTTC
TRBV7-2	.	TRBJ2-5	.	CAGSLNREETQYF	TGTGCCGGCAGCTTGAACAGAGAAGAGACCCAGTACTTC
TRBV20-1	few	TRBJ2-7	.	CSASAAKTYEQYF	TGCAGTGCTAGTGCAGCCAAAACCTACGAGCAGTACTTC
TRBV7-9	.	TRBJ2-4	TRBD2	CASSASGTSGGTTKNIQYF	TGTGCCAGCAGCGCCTCCGGGACTAGCGGAGGGACGACCAAAAACATTCAGTACTTC
TRBV7-2	.	TRBJ2-1	TRBD2	CASSFSWTSGSKREQFF	TGTGCCAGCAGCTTTAGTTGGACTAGCGGGAGCAAGCGGGAGCAGTTCTTC
TRBV20-1	few	TRBJ1-5	.	CSARRSNQPQHF	TGCAGTGCTAGGCGAAGCAATCAGCCCCAGCATTTT
TRBV9	.	TRBJ2-3	TRBD1	CASSLRQGVPSTDTQYF	TGTGCCAGCAGCTTACGACAGGGGGTACCCTCTACAGATACGCAGTATTTT
TRBV6-2/TRBV6-3	.	TRBJ2-3	.	CASSYRERGTDTQYF	TGTGCCAGCAGTTATCGGGAGAGGGGCACAGATACGCAGTATTTT
TRBV4-1	few	TRBJ2-5	.	CASSRDDQGPALGQYF	TGCGCCAGCAGCCGAGATGACCAAGGGCCAGCTTTGGGGCAGTACTTC
TRBV7-2	.	TRBJ2-1	TRBD2	CASSPAGTRYNEQFF	TGTGCCAGCAGCCCCGCCGGGACTAGGTACAATGAGCAGTTCTTC
TRBV20-1	few	TRBJ2-5	TRBD1	CSANHRGMETQYF	TGCAGTGCCAATCACAGGGGAATGGAGACCCAGTACTTC
TRBV18	.	TRBJ1-2	.	CASSPPPGGPNYGYTF	TGTGCCAGCTCACCGCCCCCCGGAGGTCCTAACTATGGCTACACCTTC
TRBV28	.	TRBJ1-2	.	CAHWGRGAVNYGYTF	TGTGCTCACTGGGGACGGGGGGCCGTCAACTATGGCTACACCTTC
TRBV5-1	.	TRBJ2-7	TRBD2	CASSFSGTAAYNEQYF	TGCGCCAGCAGCTTTAGCGGGACCGCGGCCTACAATGAGCAGTACTTC
TRBV20-1	few	TRBJ1-1	.	CSARITGTLNTEAFF	TGCAGTGCTAGGATTACCGGGACATTGAACACTGAAGCTTTCTTT
TRBV6-5	.	TRBJ2-1	.	CASSPGSGANNEQFF	TGTGCCAGCAGTCCCGGCTCTGGGGCAAACAATGAGCAGTTCTTC
TRBV28	.	TRBJ1-2	.	CASSFLRDISNYGYTF	TGTGCCAGCAGTTTTCTCCGGGACATAAGTAACTATGGCTACACCTTC
TRBV12-3/TRBV12-4	.	TRBJ1-1	TRBD1	CASSSPLRTGKTEAFF	TGTGCCAGCAGTTCACCCCTCCGGACAGGGAAGACTGAAGCTTTCTTT
TRBV12-3/TRBV12-4	.	TRBJ2-5	TRBD2	CASSSRLAGGTETQYF	TGTGCCAGCAGTTCAAGACTAGCGGGAGGAACGGAGACCCAGTACTTC
TRBV4-3	.	TRBJ2-7	.	CASSQDRSRGFYEQYF	TGCGCCAGCAGCCAAGATCGTAGCCGGGGATTCTACGAGCAGTACTTC